This T cell receptor (beta chain) was captured in a study of spatial heterogeneity in lung cancer. Looking at the study overall: Sequenced were any available follow-up PBMC samples, which had been obtained a median of approximately two years after resection.

Time point of the sample: blood at routine non-recurrence follow-up after resection. Tumor, nontumor lung or frozen PBMC supplied whole RNA, sequenced without sorting. This clonotype was counted only a few times. In germline, CDR1 is GTSNPN, CDR2 SVGIG (reference sequence). V lost 0 bases and J lost 1, with 6 bases in between. This CDR3 has 13 amino acids. TCRdb ran MiXCR on the 5' RACE reads and lists one entry per CDR3 protein. There are 40,000 to 50,000 distinct CDR3 sequences in the sample; about 11% occur only once, and 15% to 20% lies in the top ten. The TCR originated in a female donor with early-stage non-small cell lung cancer. The sequencing here drew on PBMCs, taken at follow-up. The genes are TRBV30 and TRBJ1-2, with no clear D. CDR3 DNA sequence: TGTGCCTGGAGTGTAAGCTATAACTATGGCTACACCTTC. Residues: CAWSVSYNYGYTF.